This TCR beta chain was sequenced for a study of cytomegalovirus exposure and HLA in healthy donors listed by TCRdb under 2017. About the study as a whole: In an earlier analysis of 450 to 750 of the donors, under 300 Gb of sequence data and roughly 100 million unique TCR beta sequences from roughly 190 million T cells were reported. Of the roughly 400 genotyped donors, approximately 83% fell in the genetic ancestry cluster associated with self-reported Caucasian donors. Donor age, sex, ethnicity and CMV serostatus were compiled together with the repertoire data. The later analysis used no new phenotypic data to find candidate immune exposures, relying instead on TCR beta sequences and their occurrence across donors. Using immunosequencing, the study profiled T cell repertoires from 666 subjects and related those repertoires to cytomegalovirus serostatus. Across 300 to 400 genotyped donors of the cohort, an average of about 250,000 unique TCR beta nucleotide sequences per donor were sequenced, and about a sixth of those sequences were non-productive. Roughly five DR-DQ haplotypes were handled as single units for association and clustering because linkage in the cohort was strong. Along with the roughly 710-subject first cohort, a separate validation cohort of around 110 different subjects was used. A later genetic analysis used genome-wide SNP genotypes for 398 of the 666 donors, treating that subset as a discovery cohort. To decide whether each TCR beta V gene segment behaved as functional or pseudogenic, an earlier analysis of approximately 590 of the donors relied on high-throughput TCR beta sequencing. The number of typed donors differed by locus: roughly 629-630 for A, B, C, DRB1 and DQB1; some 500 for DQA1; some 610 for DPA1; and roughly 450 for DPB1. To predict cytomegalovirus infection status, the study brought together high-throughput TCR immunosequencing, statistical association of individual TCRs with disease status, and machine learning. A later analysis re-analyzed previously published TCR beta repertoires from approximately 670 donors and added high-resolution HLA genotyping to study TCR occurrence patterns. An early release that covered around 590 HLA-typed donors contained 300 to 350 gigabases of sequencing data and roughly 84 million unique TCR sequences. The study aimed to test whether cataloging public T cell receptors could reveal signatures of past pathogen exposure. Every repertoire in the discovery cohort had been generated on one and the same sequencing platform. HLA typing covered class I and class II loci at four-digit resolution.

The CDR3 covers 11 residues, taking in both the cysteine and the phenylalanine. CDR3 DNA only is kept here, 33 bases in frame from base 1. V lost 9 bases and J lost 7 bases; the stretch between them is 10 bases long. The germline V gene yields SNHLY for CDR1 and FYNNEI for CDR2. The cohort comprised 550 to 700 healthy bone marrow donors. Cohort members were all nominally healthy when sampled, although unrecorded immune exposures were likely present. The donor was CMV seropositive and belonged to the group of 250 to 300 seropositive cohort members. Every donor gave a peripheral blood sample, and the peripheral blood mononuclear cells from that sample were used for TCR beta sequencing. Genomic DNA was extracted from the blood cell samples with the Qiagen DNeasy Blood Extraction Kit. Of note for this clone: The antigen this receptor binds is unknown. Base qualities are missing; no much larger clone stands one base away.

Library method: the immunoSEQ multiplex PCR assay. For the multiplex PCR, a mixture combining 60 forward primers for TCR Vbeta segments and 13 reverse primers for TCR Jbeta segments was used. The CDR3 region of rearranged TCR beta genes was amplified from genomic DNA with a multiplex PCR assay. Amplified TCR beta libraries were sequenced as 87-base-pair reads on the Illumina HiSeq System. For the original study's pipeline: Across the 600 to 700 repertoires, a later analysis counted roughly 77 million unique TCR beta chains, approximately 12 million of which were shared by at least two donors. A nearest-neighbor algorithm error-corrected the raw reads and collapsed the reads into unique sequences, merging closely related sequences to remove PCR and sequencing errors. Alignment of CDR3 sequences to IMGT reference sequences was used to assign V, D and J gene segments. For a sequence to be retained, a match of at least six nucleotides was required to both a V gene segment and a J gene segment. Rearrangements were called productive when the CDR3 lacked stop codons and stayed in frame with V and J; all others were non-productive. CDR3 was defined according to IMGT convention as the region running from the second conserved V-encoded cysteine to the conserved J-encoded phenylalanine. Sequences without an unambiguous match to a single V gene segment were excluded from the earlier analysis of approximately 560 of the donors. An earlier analysis of fewer than 750 of the donors classified V segments as functional when productive rearrangements were above 56.7% and as segregating when the standard deviation between donors was above 5%. A statistical classification framework was built for diagnosing cytomegalovirus status from the catalog of TCR beta chain sequences. V and J gene assignment, in a later analysis, came from comparing TCR nucleotide sequences with IMGT/GENE-DB human TR gene sequences. A later analysis assigned CDR3 sequences and most-parsimonious VDJ recombination scenarios with the TCRdist pipeline. In a later analysis, each TCR beta chain was defined by its CDR3 amino acid sequence together with its V-gene family, and reads without a unique V-gene family were excluded. A later analysis removed 592 highly shared, low-generation-probability nucleotide sequences to deal with suspected cross-contamination and a sequencing artifact. A later analysis calculated a clonal expansion index for each public chain from normalized within-repertoire ranks of inferred template counts. In a later analysis, generation probabilities were computed with a VDJ recombination model fitted to out-of-frame rearrangements, and the resulting probabilities were checked against IGoR. In a later analysis, hypergeometric tests were used to score TCR-TCR, TCR-HLA and TCR-CMV co-occurrence, with a repertoire-size bias correction applied to TCR pairs. A later analysis estimated false discovery rates by permuting HLA or CMV assignments 20 times. In a later analysis, co-occurring TCRs were grouped with DBSCAN, and TCRdist sequence similarity was added when clustering was performed within HLA-allele-positive subsets. Repertoires with fewer than 30,000 or more than 120,000 public chains were left out of co-occurrence clustering, as were about 5 repertoires with anomalous nucleotide sharing. Not all clones reach the TCRdb copy of this immuneACCESS table, which keeps in-frame sequences only. Checked studies attribute under half of the gap to unresolved V genes and leave the rest unexplained. V and J calls plus clone size are reproduced from that table; the DNA served to infer D and trimming. This sample has over 150,000 clones in its table, and about 76% of those were observed once. The ten largest clones take up 7.4% of the sample.

What the work shows at the level of the full study, not this receptor alone: According to the authors, the approach could potentially be generalized to other disease states and immunological phenotypes. According to a later genetic analysis, donors in an Asian-associated ancestry cluster had fewer N-insertions in productive TCRs than the approximately 670-donor mean. In a later genetic analysis, a missense DCLRE1C variant was associated with V-gene and J-gene trimming of TCR beta chains, and the association was replicated in an independent cohort. Sequencing depth was assumed to be roughly uniform across donors in the presence/absence analyses, though that assumption may not hold. In vitro tests confirmed that a few of the cytomegalovirus-associated TCR beta chains recognize cytomegalovirus antigens. Most TCR sequences were observed very rarely across donors, whereas some public TCRs were present in many individuals. At a false discovery rate of 0.05, a later analysis linked some 18,000 TCR beta sequences to specific HLA alleles. In a later analysis, HLA-associated TCR beta chains showed more clonal expansion and lower generation probabilities than non-associated chains that were equally common. According to a later analysis, most CMV-associated TCR beta chains appeared to be HLA-restricted, and the HLA associations seemed to be driven largely by CMV exposure. In an earlier analysis of over 550 of the donors, most TCR beta V segments were observed in productive rearrangements about 87% or about 30% of the time, broadly matching IMGT annotations. The sequencing pipeline was judged likely to have produced a cluster of highly shared sequence variants as a technical artifact. The 87-base-pair reads could not distinguish some IMGT-functional V segments, including TRBV6-2 and TRBV6-3, so those segments were excluded. A further reported finding was that TCR beta sequences accurately predicted the HLA-A and HLA-B alleles for most subjects in the first cohort. When HLA alleles, especially DR and DQ, strongly co-occurred, TCR associations were difficult to assign to individual alleles. Correlated functional status among segregating V segments might reflect linkage disequilibrium, but an unknown experimental factor could not be ruled out. Because counts were too low, seventeen rarely observed V segments, including chromosome 9 orphons, were excluded from the earlier analysis of 500 to 700 of the donors. In this cohort, only TCR beta chains were sequenced, and detectable features were limited by the absence of alpha or paired-chain data. For the cohort, immune exposure information was limited to CMV serostatus. In a later analysis, several top co-occurrence clusters were reported to appear linked to parvovirus B19, influenza, CMV and Epstein-Barr virus. In the study, approximately 150 TCR beta chains were listed as associated with cytomegalovirus. Because some donors lacked HLA typing at each locus, the association tests relied only on the typed subset. In both the original and validation cohorts, the classifier was reported to diagnose cytomegalovirus status with high specificity and sensitivity. In a later analysis, TCR association rates were found to vary across HLA loci, with the most associated TCRs seen for DRB1 alleles and the fewest for HLA-C alleles.

The origin of this receptor is a male donor in good health and CMV-seropositive. The rearranged chain carries TRBV2 and TRBJ2-1; 5 matching bases give a weak D call of TRBD2. Sequencing input: PBMCs. The CDR3 region: CARRIANEQFF. Read as DNA, the sequence is TGTGCCAGGCGAATAGCGAATGAGCAGTTCTTC.